This note documents a single T cell receptor beta chain sequence. The authors' processing: Counts of nucleated cells, estimated from reference gene primer amplification, were obtained. The data were produced by immunoSEQ multiplex PCR, yet TCRdb's version contains in-frame clones alone and is incomplete. The V and J calls and clone size come from that table; D and trimming were worked out from the DNA. The sample carries some 460,000 clones, roughly 89% recorded once. The data belong to a study of blood T cell repertoires in COVID-19. Whole-study context: Some COVID-19 samples were acute and others convalescent; all came from the United States, Italy and Spain. The cDNA or gDNA used as material had been derived from T cells, B-cell-depleted T cells, or PBMCs.

Specimen: peripheral blood. This TCR was sampled from a woman aged 25 to 39 with acute or convalescent COVID-19.

DNA for the CDR3: TGTGCCAGCAGTTTATGGGACAGGGTCGCTGAAGCTTTCTTT. Its protein is CASSLWDRVAEAFF. This rearrangement joins TRBV6-2 or TRBV6-3 to TRBJ1-1; 9 bases line up with TRBD1. Germline V gene lookup returns CDR1 MNHEY and CDR2 SVGEGT. This CDR3 contains 14 residues. With 4 bases clipped from V and 6 bases from J, the junction kept 6 bases outside the gene matches.